This record covers a single T cell receptor (beta chain). This clone appeared a few times. Its antigen remains unidentified. No much larger clonotype is one base removed from it; base qualities were not supplied. The sample belongs to a study of blood T cell repertoires in COVID-19 (dated by TCRdb to the early 2020s). Study-level background: Collaborator samples came from the United States, Italy and Spain and covered acute and convalescent phases of COVID-19. Where available, HLA class I and class II types were obtained from metadata supplied by the sample provider rather than from assay-based typing. Nearly every sample came with metadata listing a de-identified subject ID, COVID-19 status, age in years and sex. The material from the prospective study consisted of cDNA or gDNA derived from T cells, B-cell-depleted T cells, or PBMCs. Deeply sampled blood TCRbeta repertoires from subjects exposed to, actively infected with, or recovered from COVID-19 were included in the dataset. The repertoires were released in a freely available public database intended as a resource for research on the immune response to SARS-CoV-2. The samples were drawn from the first 160 participants of the ongoing ImmuneRACE study and from under 1,500 subjects provided by 6 global collaborators.

Participants in the prospective study were aged roughly 18 to 90 years, lived in 24 United States geographic areas, and enrolled through a virtual design. Cohort assignment in the prospective study relied on participant-reported clinical history from a screening survey and a study questionnaire. For ImmuneRACE Cohort 3, a participant was defined as recovered based on two consecutive negative NP/OP PCR tests, clearance by a healthcare professional, or resolution of symptoms. Each participant in the prospective study had whole blood, serum and a nasopharyngeal or oropharyngeal swab collected by mobile phlebotomists. Prospective study participants could optionally give additional blood draws and questionnaires over an approximately two-month period. Before DNA extraction, blood samples from the prospective study were shipped at room temperature or frozen. The immunoSEQ Assay, a bias-controlled multiplex PCR, was used to amplify TCRbeta CDR3 regions from genomic DNA. From the authors' description of their analysis: Within the assay, amplification of reference gene primers was used to estimate how many nucleated cells each sample contained. To quantify the absolute abundance of each unique TCRbeta CDR3 rearrangement, sequence reads were collapsed and filtered. For each sample, productive Simpson clonality was calculated as the square root of Simpson's diversity index over productive rearrangements. TCRdb limited this immuneACCESS table to in-frame rearrangements with V and J called. A share of clones is missing; checked studies link under half to unresolved V genes, and the rest is unexplained. V and J calls and clone size are copied from that table; D and trimming were computed from the DNA. The sample profile shows about 160,000 clones; approximately 80% of them were found once. 8% of the sample is held by the ten biggest clonotypes.

The CDR3, cysteine through phenylalanine, is 14 amino acids long. The DNA shown is the 42-base CDR3, in frame from base 1. CDR1 and CDR2 (DFQATT, SNEGSKA) derive from the germline V gene (reference sequence). The junction shows trimming of 3 bases on V and 0 bases on J, plus 11 bases between the germline ends. Study-wide findings and limitations: The amount of clinical and demographic metadata varied by source and participant and was provided uncurated.

The sequence came from a woman between 45 and 65 years old who had recovered from COVID-19. Recombination connected TRBV20-1 to TRBJ1-1; a tentative D call is TRBD1 (5 bases match). Source material: PBMCs or T cells enriched from blood (not recorded which). The base sequence is TGCAGTGCTAGTCCGGGACTGATGAACACTGAAGCTTTCTTT. This encodes CSASPGLMNTEAFF.